Sequencing of this TCR beta chain was carried out in a study of shared clonotypes between healthy human individuals. Libraries were prepared by immunoSEQ multiplex PCR; TCRdb keeps only in-frame clonotypes and omits some of them. The sample lists some 320,000 clones; about nine tenths were seen once. This CDR3 has 15 residues. V lost 4 bases and J 0 bases, leaving 12 bases between the germline ends. Germline lookup yields CDR1 MNHEY and CDR2 SVGAGI. The sequence was collected from a man between 18 and 29 years old in good health. This rearrangement joins TRBV6-5 to TRBJ1-1; the D is unclear. Sequenced material: memory CD8+ T cells sorted from blood. Stated subset: CD45RO+ cells pooled with CCR7-negative TemRA cells. For the CDR3, the DNA is TGTGCCAGCAGTTCTTGGACGGAGATGAACACTGAAGCTTTCTTT. Amino acids: CASSSWTEMNTEAFF.